The 14 T cell receptor beta chains reported below all come from one sample, sequenced in a study of blood T cell repertoires in COVID-19. Profiled with immunoSEQ multiplex PCR; TCRdb holds only in-frame clones, not every one. The table has over 200,000 clones, around four fifths seen once. The sequencing sample was made of peripheral blood. The receptors shown here come from a woman aged 70-85 years with active or convalescent COVID-19.

In its sample, this clone was seen once. The V call is TRBV7-9, the J call TRBJ1-1; D is ambiguous. CDR3 length equals 12 residues. The ends were cut back, 3 bases at V and 8 bases at J, with 10 bases in the middle. Germline-derived CDR1 and CDR2 are SEHNR and FQNEAQ (reference sequence). CDR3 nucleotide sequence: TGTGCCAGCAGCTTTTCGGAGGGAGAAGCTTTCTTT. Its translation is CASSFSEGEAFF.

The rearrangement uses TRBV6-1 and TRBJ1-2; possible D gene TRBD1, 5 bases. The CDR3 contains 16 residues. Germline values: CDR1 MNHNS, CDR2 SASEGT. The V end lost 4 bases, the J end lost 8 bases, and 23 bases lay between the germline ends. In DNA form, the CDR3 reads TGTGCCAGCAGTGTACAGGACCTCGTTCCAACGGCGGGCTACACCTTC. The encoded protein is CASSVQDLVPTAGYTF.

The CDR3 nucleotides read TGTGCCAGCAGGCAAAGCGCTGGACAGGGCTACAATGAGCAGTTCTTC. This sequence encodes CASRQSAGQGYNEQFF. The chain uses TRBV28 and TRBJ2-1, with TRBD1 matching 8 bases. J was trimmed by 3 bases and V by 6 bases; bases with no gene match: 10. Germline CDR1 is MDHEN and CDR2 is SYDVKM. CDR3 length: 16 amino acids.

This chain links TRBV11-2 with TRBJ2-1; D might be TRBD2 (5 bases). The germline gives CDR1 SGHAT, CDR2 FQNNGV. The CDR3 extends over 13 amino acids. Trimming pared 5 bases from V and 14 bases from J, leaving 19 bases between. The CDR3 DNA reads TGTGCCAGCAGCGAATCCCCCGGGGTGTCAGAGTTCTTC. As protein: CASSESPGVSEFF.

The rearrangement uses TRBV2 and TRBJ1-1; D unclear. Trimming removed 5 bases from V and 1 base from J, with 11 bases in between. The germline CDR1 and CDR2 sequences are SNHLY and FYNNEI. The CDR3 consists of 14 residues. The chain's CDR3 is CASSLPEGNTEAFF. CDR3 nucleotides: TGTGCCAGCAGTCTCCCCGAGGGGAACACTGAAGCTTTCTTT.

This clone showed up just once. This chain joins TRBV15 and TRBJ2-3; D unresolved. The CDR3 is made up of 16 amino acids. The germline CDR1 and CDR2 sequences are LNHNV and YYDKDF (reference sequence). V lost 3 bases to trimming and J lost 5 bases, with 18 bases between them. DNA of the CDR3: TGTGCCACCAGCAGCTTACGGCAGCGCGGCGGAGATACGCAGTATTTT. Translated: CATSSLRQRGGDTQYF.

The chain has TRBV5-4 and TRBJ2-5, with 8 bases matching TRBD2. Germline V gene sequence: CDR1 SGHNT, CDR2 YYREEE (reference sequence). The CDR3 is 14 amino acids. Trimming cost V 4 bases and J 5 bases; bases outside gene matches: 7. As DNA, the CDR3 is TGTGCCAGCAGCCCAGGAAGCGGGGGTGAGACCCAGTACTTC. This encodes CASSPGSGGETQYF.

The gene calls are TRBV6-1 and TRBJ1-1; possible D gene TRBD1, 6 bases. The germline V and J ends were trimmed by 0 bases and 4 bases, with 15 bases remaining between them. The CDR3 length is 16 residues. In germline, CDR1 is MNHNS, CDR2 SASEGT. CDR3 in amino acids: CASSEARQAVSTEAFF. The CDR3 DNA reads TGTGCCAGCAGTGAAGCGCGACAGGCGGTTAGCACTGAAGCTTTCTTT.

The V and J genes are TRBV7-8 and TRBJ1-5; 8 positions agree with TRBD1. The CDR3 contains 16 residues. From germline, CDR1 is SGHVS and CDR2 FQNEAQ. The V gene end was trimmed by 4 bases and the J gene end by 2 bases; junction bases not matched to a gene: 7. CDR3 coding DNA: TGTGCCAGCAGCTCAACCAGGGGGCTCGGCAATCAGCCCCAGCATTTT. This sequence encodes CASSSTRGLGNQPQHF.

V gene TRBV28 combines with J gene TRBJ1-2; D remains ambiguous. Germline V gene data show CDR1 as MDHEN and CDR2 as SYDVKM. The V end lost 8 bases, the J end lost 7 bases, and 8 bases lay between the germline ends. The CDR3 has 10 residues. CDR3 sequence (DNA): TGTGCCAGCGGGCGGGGTGGCTACACCTTC. It specifies CASGRGGYTF.

The gene calls are TRBV19 and TRBJ1-5; maybe TRBD1 (6 bases). Looked up from germline, CDR1 is LNHDA and CDR2 is SQIVND (reference sequence). Between the trimmed V and J ends, which lost 3 bases and 4 bases, there was a span of 10 bases. The CDR3 sequence is 14 residues long. This CDR3 is CASSIGDTNQPQHF. Here the CDR3 DNA reads TGTGCCAGTAGTATTGGGGACACTAATCAGCCCCAGCATTTT.

V usage is TRBV7-9 and J usage is TRBJ1-6; TRBD1 matches at 8 bases. CDR1 and CDR2 from the germline V gene are SEHNR and FQNEAQ (reference sequence). The V segment lost 5 bases and the J segment 10 bases; nucleotides outside the gene matches: 7. This CDR3 contains 14 residues. The CDR3 nucleotides read TGTGCCAGCAGCACCGGACAGGGTGGGTCACCCCTCCACTTT. Translated: CASSTGQGGSPLHF.

This clone has only one observation. The rearrangement uses TRBV6-5 and TRBJ2-5; D may be TRBD1 (6 bases). The CDR3 has 14 amino acids. Trimming pared 8 bases from V and 4 bases from J, leaving 17 bases between. Looked up from germline, CDR1 is MNHEY and CDR2 is SVGAGI. The CDR3 region is CASQAPGVIETQYF. The DNA for the CDR3 is TGTGCCAGCCAAGCCCCAGGGGTGATAGAGACCCAGTACTTC.

V is TRBV6-1 and J is TRBJ1-2; possible D gene TRBD1, 5 bases. The ends were cut back, 6 bases at V and 7 bases at J, with 9 bases in the middle. Germline lookup yields CDR1 MNHNS and CDR2 SASEGT. The CDR3 is 11 amino acids. As DNA, the CDR3 is TGTGCCAGCAGGGCGGGGCTTGGCTACACCTTC. Translated: CASRAGLGYTF.